The 2 T cell receptor beta chains in this list originate from one sample, sequenced in a study of cytomegalovirus exposure and HLA in healthy donors. The protocol was immunoSEQ multiplex PCR, while the TCRdb copy is restricted to in-frame clones and leaves out a portion. The sample comprises about 150,000 clones, about 94% of which are singletons, and approximately 2% rests with the top ten. Sequencing was performed on PBMCs. The origin of the receptors is a young man in good health and CMV-seropositive.

The V and J genes are TRBV27 and TRBJ2-2; 10 bases map to TRBD2. Germline V gives CDR1 MNHEY, CDR2 SMNVEV (reference sequence). The CDR3 extends over 15 amino acids. V dropped 5 bases and J dropped 4; count of bases not matched to a gene: 4. The CDR3 DNA reads TGTGCCAGCAGTAGAGGACTAGCGGCCACCGGGGAGCTGTTTTTT. Translating it yields CASSRGLAATGELFF.

Worth noting for this clone: Other DNA sequences in the sample encode the same CDR3. The chain employs TRBV5-1 and TRBJ2-7, with 7 positions matching TRBD1. Losses at the gene ends were 1 base for V and 4 bases for J; bases not matched to a gene: 2. The germline V gene has CDR1 SGHRS and CDR2 YFSETQ. The CDR3 consists of 13 residues. The CDR3 DNA reads as TGCGCCAGCAGCTTGCGACAGGGATACGAGCAGTACTTC. This sequence encodes CASSLRQGYEQYF.